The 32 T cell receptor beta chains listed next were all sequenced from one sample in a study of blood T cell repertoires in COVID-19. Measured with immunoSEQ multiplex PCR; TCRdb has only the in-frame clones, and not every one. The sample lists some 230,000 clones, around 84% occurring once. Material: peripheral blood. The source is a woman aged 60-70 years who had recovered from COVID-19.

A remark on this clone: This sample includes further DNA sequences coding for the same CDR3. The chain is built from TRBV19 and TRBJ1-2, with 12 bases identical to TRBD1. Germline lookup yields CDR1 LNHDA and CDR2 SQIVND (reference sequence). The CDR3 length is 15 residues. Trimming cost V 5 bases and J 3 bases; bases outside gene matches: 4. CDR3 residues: CASSFGTGGDYGYTF. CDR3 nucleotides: TGTGCCAGTAGTTTTGGGACAGGGGGCGACTATGGCTACACCTTC.

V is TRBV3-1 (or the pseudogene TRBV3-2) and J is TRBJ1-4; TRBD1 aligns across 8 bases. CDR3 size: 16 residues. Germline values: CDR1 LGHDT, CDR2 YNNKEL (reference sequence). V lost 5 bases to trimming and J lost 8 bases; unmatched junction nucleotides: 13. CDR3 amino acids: CASSTGDRGGREKLFF. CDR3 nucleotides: TGTGCCAGCAGCACCGGCGACAGGGGAGGGCGCGAAAAACTGTTTTTT.

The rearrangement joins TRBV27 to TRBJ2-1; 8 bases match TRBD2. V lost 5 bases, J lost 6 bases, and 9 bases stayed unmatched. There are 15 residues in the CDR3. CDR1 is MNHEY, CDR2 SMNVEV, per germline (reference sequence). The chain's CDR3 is CASSPPGLGLNEQFF. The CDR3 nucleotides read TGTGCCAGCAGTCCACCGGGACTAGGTCTCAATGAGCAGTTCTTC.

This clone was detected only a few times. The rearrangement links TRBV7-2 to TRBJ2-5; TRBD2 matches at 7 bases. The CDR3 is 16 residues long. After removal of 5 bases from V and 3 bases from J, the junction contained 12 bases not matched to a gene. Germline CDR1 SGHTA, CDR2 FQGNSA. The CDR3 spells CASSPMASGVKETQYF. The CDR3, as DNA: TGTGCCAGCAGCCCTATGGCCAGCGGGGTTAAAGAGACCCAGTACTTC.

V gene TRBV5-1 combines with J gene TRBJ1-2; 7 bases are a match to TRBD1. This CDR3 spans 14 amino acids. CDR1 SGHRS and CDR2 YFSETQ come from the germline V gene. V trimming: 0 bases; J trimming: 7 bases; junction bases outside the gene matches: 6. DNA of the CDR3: TGCGCCAGCAGCTTGGAGCAGGGGGTTTCTGGCTACACCTTC. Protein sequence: CASSLEQGVSGYTF.

In DNA, the CDR3 is TGTGCCAGCTCACTACTCGGGGATACGCAGTATTTT. Its translation: CASSLLGDTQYF. The chain has TRBV18 and TRBJ2-3; D gene unclear. The germline CDR1 and CDR2 sequences are KGHSH and LQKENI. The V end lost 4 bases, the J end lost 6 bases, and 8 bases lay between the germline ends. This CDR3 comprises 12 residues.

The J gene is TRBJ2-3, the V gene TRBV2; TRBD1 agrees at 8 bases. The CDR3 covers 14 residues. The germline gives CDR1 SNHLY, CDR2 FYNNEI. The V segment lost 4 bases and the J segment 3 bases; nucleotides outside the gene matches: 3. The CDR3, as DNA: TGTGCCAGCAGTGTCCAGGGGGCAACAGATACGCAGTATTTT. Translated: CASSVQGATDTQYF.

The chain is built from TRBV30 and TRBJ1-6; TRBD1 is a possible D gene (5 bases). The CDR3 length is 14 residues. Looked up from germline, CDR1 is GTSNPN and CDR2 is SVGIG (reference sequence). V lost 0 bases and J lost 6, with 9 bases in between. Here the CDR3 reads CAWSVGQGNSPLHF. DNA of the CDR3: TGTGCCTGGAGTGTAGGGCAGGGTAATTCACCCCTCCACTTT.

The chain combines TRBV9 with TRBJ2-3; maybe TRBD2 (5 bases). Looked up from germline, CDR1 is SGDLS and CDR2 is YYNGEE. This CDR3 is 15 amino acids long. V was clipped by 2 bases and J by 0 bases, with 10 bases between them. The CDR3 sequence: CASSVGIQSTDTQYF. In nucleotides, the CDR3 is TGTGCCAGCAGCGTCGGGATCCAAAGCACAGATACGCAGTATTTT.

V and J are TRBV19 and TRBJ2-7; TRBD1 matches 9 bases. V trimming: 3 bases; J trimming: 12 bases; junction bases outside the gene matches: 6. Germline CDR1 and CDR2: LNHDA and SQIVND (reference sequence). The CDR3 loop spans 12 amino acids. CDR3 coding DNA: TGTGCCAGTAGTATGGGACAGGGTCGGTTGTACTTC. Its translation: CASSMGQGRLYF.

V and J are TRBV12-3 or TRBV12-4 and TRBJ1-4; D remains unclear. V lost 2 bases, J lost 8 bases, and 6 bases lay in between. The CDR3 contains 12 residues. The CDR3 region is CASSLSFEKLFF. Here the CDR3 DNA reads TGTGCCAGCAGTTTATCTTTCGAAAAACTGTTTTTT.

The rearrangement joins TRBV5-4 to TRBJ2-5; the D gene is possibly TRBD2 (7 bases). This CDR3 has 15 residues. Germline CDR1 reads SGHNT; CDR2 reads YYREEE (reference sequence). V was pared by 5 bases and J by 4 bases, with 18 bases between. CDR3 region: CASRGGRGYTETQYF. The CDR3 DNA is TGTGCCAGCAGGGGGGGGCGGGGCTACACAGAGACCCAGTACTTC.

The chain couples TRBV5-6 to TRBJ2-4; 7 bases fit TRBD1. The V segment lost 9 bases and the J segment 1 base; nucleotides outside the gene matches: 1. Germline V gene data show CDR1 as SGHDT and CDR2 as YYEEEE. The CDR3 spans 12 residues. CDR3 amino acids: CAKQGAKNIQYF. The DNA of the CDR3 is TGTGCCAAACAGGGGGCCAAAAACATTCAGTACTTC.

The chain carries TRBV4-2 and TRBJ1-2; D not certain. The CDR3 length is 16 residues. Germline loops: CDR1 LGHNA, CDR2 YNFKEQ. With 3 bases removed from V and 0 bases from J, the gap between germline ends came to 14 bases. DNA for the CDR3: TGTGCCAGCAGCCAGGGCGTGCAGGTGCCTAACTATGGCTACACCTTC. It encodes CASSQGVQVPNYGYTF.

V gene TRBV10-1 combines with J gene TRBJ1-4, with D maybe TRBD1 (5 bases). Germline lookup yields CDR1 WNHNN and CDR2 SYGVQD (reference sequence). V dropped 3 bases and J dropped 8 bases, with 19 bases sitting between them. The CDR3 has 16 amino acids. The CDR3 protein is CASSDRGTFGREKLFF. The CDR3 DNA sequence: TGCGCCAGCAGTGACCGCGGGACGTTCGGGCGGGAAAAACTGTTTTTT.

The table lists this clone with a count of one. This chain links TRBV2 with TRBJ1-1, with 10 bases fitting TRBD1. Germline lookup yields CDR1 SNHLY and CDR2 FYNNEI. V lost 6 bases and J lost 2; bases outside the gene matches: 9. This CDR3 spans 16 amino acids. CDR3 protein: CASRETGTGVNTEAFF. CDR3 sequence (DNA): TGTGCCAGCAGGGAAACCGGGACAGGGGTAAACACTGAAGCTTTCTTT.

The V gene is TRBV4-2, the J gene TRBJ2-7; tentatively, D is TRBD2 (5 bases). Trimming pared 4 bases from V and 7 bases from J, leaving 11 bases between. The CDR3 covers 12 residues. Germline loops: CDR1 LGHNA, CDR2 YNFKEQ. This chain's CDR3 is CASSRISGEQYF. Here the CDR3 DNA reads TGTGCCAGCAGCCGGATATCGGGGGAGCAGTACTTC.

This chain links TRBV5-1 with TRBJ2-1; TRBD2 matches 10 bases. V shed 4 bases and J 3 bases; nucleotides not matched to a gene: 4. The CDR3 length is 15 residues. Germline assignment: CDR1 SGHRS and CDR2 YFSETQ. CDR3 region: CASSNRTSGYNEQFF. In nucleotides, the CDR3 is TGCGCCAGCAGCAACCGGACTAGCGGCTACAATGAGCAGTTCTTC.

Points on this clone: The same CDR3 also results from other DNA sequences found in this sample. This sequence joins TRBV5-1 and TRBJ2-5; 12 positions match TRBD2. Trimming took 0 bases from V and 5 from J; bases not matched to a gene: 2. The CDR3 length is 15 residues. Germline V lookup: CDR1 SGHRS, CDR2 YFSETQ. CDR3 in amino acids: CASSLGTSGEETQYF. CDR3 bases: TGCGCCAGCAGCTTGGGGACTAGCGGGGAGGAGACCCAGTACTTC.

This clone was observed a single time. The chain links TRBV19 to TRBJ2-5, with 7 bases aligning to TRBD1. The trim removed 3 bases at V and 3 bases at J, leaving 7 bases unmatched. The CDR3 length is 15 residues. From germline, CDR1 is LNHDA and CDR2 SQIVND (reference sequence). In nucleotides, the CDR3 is TGTGCCAGTAGTATGTGGACAGGTGAAAAAGAGACCCAGTACTTC. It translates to CASSMWTGEKETQYF.

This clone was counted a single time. The CDR3 DNA reads as TGCGCCAGCAGCTTGGGCCCCCGGGATAACTATGGCTACACCTTC. Protein: CASSLGPRDNYGYTF. The chain combines TRBV5-1 with TRBJ1-2; D not resolved. In germline, CDR1 is SGHRS, CDR2 YFSETQ. The CDR3 runs 15 residues. The V end was cut by 0 bases, the J end by 1 base, with 10 bases between.

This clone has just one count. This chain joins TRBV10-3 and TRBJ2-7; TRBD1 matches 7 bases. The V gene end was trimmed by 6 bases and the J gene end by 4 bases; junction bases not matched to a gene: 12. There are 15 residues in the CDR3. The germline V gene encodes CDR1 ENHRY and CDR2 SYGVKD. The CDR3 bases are TGTGCCATCAGCTCCCCCAACCAGGGGGTTTACGAGCAGTACTTC. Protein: CAISSPNQGVYEQYF.

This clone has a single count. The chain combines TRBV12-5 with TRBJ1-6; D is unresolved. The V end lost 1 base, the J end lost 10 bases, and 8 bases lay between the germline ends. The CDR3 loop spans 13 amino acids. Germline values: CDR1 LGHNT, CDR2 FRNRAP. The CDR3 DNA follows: TGTGCTAGTGGTTTGGCTCCAGGATCACCCCTCCACTTT. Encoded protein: CASGLAPGSPLHF.

The CDR3 sequence is CASSIAGALQETQYF. DNA of the CDR3: TGTGCCAGCAGCATAGCGGGGGCGCTCCAAGAGACCCAGTACTTC. This sequence joins TRBV3-1 (or the pseudogene TRBV3-2) and TRBJ2-5, with 9 bases matching TRBD2. The germline V gene has CDR1 LGHDT and CDR2 YNNKEL (reference sequence). Trimming took 5 bases from V and 1 from J; bases not matched to a gene: 5. The CDR3 is 15 amino acids.

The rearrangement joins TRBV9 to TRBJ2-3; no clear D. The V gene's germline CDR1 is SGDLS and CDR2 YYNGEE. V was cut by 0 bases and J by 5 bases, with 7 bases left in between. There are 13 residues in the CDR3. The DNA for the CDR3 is TGTGCCAGCAGCGTAGTACCAGGAGATACGCAGTATTTT. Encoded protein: CASSVVPGDTQYF. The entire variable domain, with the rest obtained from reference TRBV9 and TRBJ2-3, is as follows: DSGVTQTPKHLITATGQRVTLRCSPRSGDLSVYWYQQSLDQGLQFLIQYYNGEERAKGNILERFSAQQFPDLHSELNLSSLELGDSALYFCASSVVPGDTQYFGPGTRLTVL.

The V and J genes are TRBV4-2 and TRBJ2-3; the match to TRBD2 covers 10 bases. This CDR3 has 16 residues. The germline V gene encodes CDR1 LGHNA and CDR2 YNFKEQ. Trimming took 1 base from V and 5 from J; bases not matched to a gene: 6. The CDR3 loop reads CASSQVAGGSEDTQYF. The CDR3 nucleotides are TGTGCCAGCAGCCAAGTAGCGGGGGGAAGTGAAGATACGCAGTATTTT.

CDR3 sequence: CASSPPDGVWGPGNTIYF. In nucleotides, the CDR3 is TGTGCCAGCTCACCACCGGACGGGGTCTGGGGGCCTGGAAACACCATATATTTT. This chain links TRBV18 with TRBJ1-3, with a weak D call TRBD1 (6 bases). Trimming left V 0 bases short and J 2 bases short, with 17 bases between. The CDR3 runs 18 residues. Germline V CDR1 and CDR2: KGHSH, LQKENI.

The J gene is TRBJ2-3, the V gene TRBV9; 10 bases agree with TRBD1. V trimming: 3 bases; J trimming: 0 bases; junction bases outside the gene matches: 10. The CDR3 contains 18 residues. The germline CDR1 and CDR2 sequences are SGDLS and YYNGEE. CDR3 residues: CASSAGTGVIPSTDTQYF. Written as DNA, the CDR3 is TGTGCCAGCAGCGCGGGGACAGGGGTAATTCCTAGCACAGATACGCAGTATTTT.

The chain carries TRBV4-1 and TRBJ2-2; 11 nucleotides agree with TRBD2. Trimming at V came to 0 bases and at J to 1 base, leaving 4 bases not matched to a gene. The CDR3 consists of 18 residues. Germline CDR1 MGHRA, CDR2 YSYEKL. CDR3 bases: TGCGCCAGCAGCCAAGATTTCGGGACTAGCGGGAACACCGGGGAGCTGTTTTTT. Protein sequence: CASSQDFGTSGNTGELFF.

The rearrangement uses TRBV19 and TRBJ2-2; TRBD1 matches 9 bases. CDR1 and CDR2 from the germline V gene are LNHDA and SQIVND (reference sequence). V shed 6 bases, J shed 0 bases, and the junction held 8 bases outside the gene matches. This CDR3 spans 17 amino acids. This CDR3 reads CASRPGTGYPNTGELFF. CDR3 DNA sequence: TGTGCCAGTAGACCCGGGACAGGGTACCCGAACACCGGGGAGCTGTTTTTT. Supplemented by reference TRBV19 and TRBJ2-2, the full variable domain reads DGGITQSPKYLFRKEGQNVTLSCEQNLNHDAMYWYRQDPGQGLRLIYYSQIVNDFQKGDIAEGYSVSREKKESFPLTVTSAQKNPTAFYLCASRPGTGYPNTGELFFGEGSRLTVL.

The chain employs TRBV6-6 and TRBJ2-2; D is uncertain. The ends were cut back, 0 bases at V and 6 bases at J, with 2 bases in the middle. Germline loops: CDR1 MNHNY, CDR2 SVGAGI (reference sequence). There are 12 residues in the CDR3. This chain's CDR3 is CASSYSAGELFF. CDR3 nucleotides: TGTGCCAGCAGTTACTCCGCCGGGGAGCTGTTTTTT.

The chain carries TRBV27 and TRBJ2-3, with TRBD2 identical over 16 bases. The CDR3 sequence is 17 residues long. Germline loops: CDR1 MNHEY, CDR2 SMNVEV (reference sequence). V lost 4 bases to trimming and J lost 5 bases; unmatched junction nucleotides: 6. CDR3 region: CASSSLGTSGGVDTQYF. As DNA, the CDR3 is TGTGCCAGCAGTTCGCTTGGGACTAGCGGGGGGGTAGATACGCAGTATTTT.